Included here is one TCR beta chain sequence, with context. Its antigen remains unknown. Generated by immunoSEQ multiplex PCR, the TCRdb table keeps only in-frame clones and is missing some. The sample has over 110,000 clones; just over 90% are singletons. The entry originates in a study of T cell responses to AZD1222 COVID-19 vaccine. The overall study: Second doses that came at about 4 or about 12 weeks were put together.

The V end was cut by 4 bases, the J end by 3 bases, with 8 bases between. Germline V lookup: CDR1 SGHRS, CDR2 YFSETQ. The CDR3 sequence is 12 residues long. Overall study findings and caveats: Baseline seropositivity occurred in only a handful of AZD1222 recipients.

The chain employs TRBV5-1 and TRBJ2-7; the D is unclear. Specimen: peripheral blood, collected on day 0 of AZD1222 vaccination. This sequence was found in an adult in good health. DNA of the CDR3: TGCGCCAGCAGCGTCGGTTTCTACGAGCAGTACTTC. Translating gives CASSVGFYEQYF.